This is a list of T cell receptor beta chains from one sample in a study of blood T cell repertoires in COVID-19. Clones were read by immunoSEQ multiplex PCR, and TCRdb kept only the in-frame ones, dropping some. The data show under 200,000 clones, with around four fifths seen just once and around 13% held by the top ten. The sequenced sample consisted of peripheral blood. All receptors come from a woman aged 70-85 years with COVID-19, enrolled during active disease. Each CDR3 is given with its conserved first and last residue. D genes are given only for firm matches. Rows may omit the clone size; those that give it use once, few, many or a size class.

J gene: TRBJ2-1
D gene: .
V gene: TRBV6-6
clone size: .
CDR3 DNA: TGTGCCAGCAGTTACTCGTACAAATTGGATGAGCAGTTCTTC
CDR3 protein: CASSYSYKLDEQFF

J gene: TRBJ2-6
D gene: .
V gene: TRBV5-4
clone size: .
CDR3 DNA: TGTGCCAGCAGCGACTACTCTGGGGCCAACGTCCTGACTTTC
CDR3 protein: CASSDYSGANVLTF

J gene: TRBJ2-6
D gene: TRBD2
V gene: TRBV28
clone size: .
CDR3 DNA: TGTGCCAGCAGTTCGGGGGGGCTCAACTCTGGGGCCAACGTCCTGACTTTC
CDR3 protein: CASSSGGLNSGANVLTF

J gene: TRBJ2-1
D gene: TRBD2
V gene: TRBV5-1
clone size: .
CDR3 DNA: TGCGCCAGCAGCTTGGCCTTCGCGGGGGATGAGCAGTTCTTC
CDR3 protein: CASSLAFAGDEQFF

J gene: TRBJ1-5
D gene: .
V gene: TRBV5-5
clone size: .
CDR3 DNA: TGTGCCAGCAGCTTGAGTTTTCGGGATCAGCCCCAGCATTTT
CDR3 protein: CASSLSFRDQPQHF

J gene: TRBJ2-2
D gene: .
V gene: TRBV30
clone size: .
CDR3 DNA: TGTGCCTGGAGACTGCGGGGCACCGGGGAGCTGTTTTTT
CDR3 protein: CAWRLRGTGELFF

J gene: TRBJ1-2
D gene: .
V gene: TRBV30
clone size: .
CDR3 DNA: TGTGCCTCCCAACTCGGGGGGGCCCTTCTGACCTTC
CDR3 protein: CASQLGGALLTF

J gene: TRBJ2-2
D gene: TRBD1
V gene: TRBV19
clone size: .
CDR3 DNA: TGTGCCAGTAGTACTGGGACAGTCACCGGGGAGCTGTTTTTT
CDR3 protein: CASSTGTVTGELFF

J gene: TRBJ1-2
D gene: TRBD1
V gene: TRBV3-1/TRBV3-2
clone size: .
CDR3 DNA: TGTGCCAGCAGCCTCTCTGCCAGGGGGGAATATGGCTACACCTTC
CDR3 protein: CASSLSARGEYGYTF

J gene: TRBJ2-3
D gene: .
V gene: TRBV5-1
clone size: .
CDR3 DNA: TGCGCCAGCAGTTCCGACTGGGGCACAGATACGCAGTATTTT
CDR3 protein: CASSSDWGTDTQYF

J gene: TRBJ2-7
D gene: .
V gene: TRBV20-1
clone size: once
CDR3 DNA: TGCAGTGCTAGAGGACAGTACGAGCAGTACTTC
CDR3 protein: CSARGQYEQYF

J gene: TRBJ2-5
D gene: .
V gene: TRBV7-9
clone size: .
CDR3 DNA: TGTGCCAGCAGTTTAGGGGCAGGGGCCGAGACCCAGTACTTC
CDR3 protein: CASSLGAGAETQYF

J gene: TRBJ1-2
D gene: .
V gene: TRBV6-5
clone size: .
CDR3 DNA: TGTGCCAGCAGCCGCACGACACCCCCGGGGGGCTACACCTTC
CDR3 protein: CASSRTTPPGGYTF

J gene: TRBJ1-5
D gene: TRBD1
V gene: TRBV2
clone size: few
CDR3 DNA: TGTGCCAGCAGTCCTACAGGGGGCGCGGGAAGCAATCAGCCCCAGCATTTT
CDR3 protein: CASSPTGGAGSNQPQHF

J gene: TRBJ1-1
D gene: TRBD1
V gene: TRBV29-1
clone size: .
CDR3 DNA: TGCAGCGTCTGGGGAGCCTTGACAGGGCTCGTTTCTGAGGACACTGAAGCTTTCTTT
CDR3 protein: CSVWGALTGLVSEDTEAFF

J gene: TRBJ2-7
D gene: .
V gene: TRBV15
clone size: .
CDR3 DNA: TGTGCCACCAGCAGAGACGCGACAGCGTACGAGCAGTACTTC
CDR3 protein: CATSRDATAYEQYF

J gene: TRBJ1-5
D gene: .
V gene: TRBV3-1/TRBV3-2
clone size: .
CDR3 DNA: TGTGCCAGCAGCCAAGTGCGGGATAATCAGCCCCAGCATTTT
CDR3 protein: CASSQVRDNQPQHF

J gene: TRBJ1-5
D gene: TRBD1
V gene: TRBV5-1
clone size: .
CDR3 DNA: TGCGCCAGCAGCACCATAGGGGGCGGCCAGCCCCAGCATTTT
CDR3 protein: CASSTIGGGQPQHF

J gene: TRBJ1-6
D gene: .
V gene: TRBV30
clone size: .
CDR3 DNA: TGTGCCTGGAGGATCTACCCAGGGTCCCTCCACTTT
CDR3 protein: CAWRIYPGSLHF

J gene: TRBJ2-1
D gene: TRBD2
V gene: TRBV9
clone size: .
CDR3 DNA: TGTGCCAGCAGCGTGGGACTAGCGGGAGTTCAGATGAGTGAGCAGTTCTTC
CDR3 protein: CASSVGLAGVQMSEQFF

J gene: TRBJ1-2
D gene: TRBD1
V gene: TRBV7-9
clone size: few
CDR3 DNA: TGTGCCAGCAGCTTTTGGCCAGGGGGCCTTGGCTACACCTTC
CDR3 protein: CASSFWPGGLGYTF

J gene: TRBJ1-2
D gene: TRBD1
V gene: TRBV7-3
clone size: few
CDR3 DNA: TGTGCCAGCAGCTATTTATCACCGGGACAGGTCTATGGCTACACCTTC
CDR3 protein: CASSYLSPGQVYGYTF

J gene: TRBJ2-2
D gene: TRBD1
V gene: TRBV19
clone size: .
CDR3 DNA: TGTGCCAGTTGTATCATTCGGACAGGGGGAAGAACCGGGGAGCTGTTTTTT
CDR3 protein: CASCIIRTGGRTGELFF

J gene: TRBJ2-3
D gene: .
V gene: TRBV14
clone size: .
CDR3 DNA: TGTGCCAGCAGCCAATTCCCCGGGGGGCAGGAAGGACATACGCAGTATTTT
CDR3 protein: CASSQFPGGQEGHTQYF

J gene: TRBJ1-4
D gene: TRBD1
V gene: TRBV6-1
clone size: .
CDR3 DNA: TGTGCCAGCAGTGATTACAGGACAGGGGATGAAAAACTGTTTTTT
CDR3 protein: CASSDYRTGDEKLFF

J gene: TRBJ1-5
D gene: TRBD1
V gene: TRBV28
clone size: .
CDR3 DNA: TGTGCCAGCAGCTTGACAGGGGCTAGAGGGAGTCAGCCCCAGCATTTT
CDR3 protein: CASSLTGARGSQPQHF

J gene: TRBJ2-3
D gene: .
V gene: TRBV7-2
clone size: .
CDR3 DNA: TGTGCCAGCAGCTCCACACCCAATCTAGCGAAAGATACGCAGTATTTT
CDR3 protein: CASSSTPNLAKDTQYF